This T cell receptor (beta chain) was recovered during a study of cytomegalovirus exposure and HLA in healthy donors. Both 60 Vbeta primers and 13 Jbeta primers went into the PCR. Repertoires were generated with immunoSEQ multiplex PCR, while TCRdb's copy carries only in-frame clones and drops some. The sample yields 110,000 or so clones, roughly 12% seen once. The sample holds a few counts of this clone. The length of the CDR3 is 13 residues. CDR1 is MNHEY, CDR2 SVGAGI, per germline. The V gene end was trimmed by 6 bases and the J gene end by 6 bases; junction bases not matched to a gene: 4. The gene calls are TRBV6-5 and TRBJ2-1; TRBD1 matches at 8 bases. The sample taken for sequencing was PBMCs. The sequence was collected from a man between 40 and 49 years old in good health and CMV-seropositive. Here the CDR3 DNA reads TGTGCCAGCAGGCTGACAGGGGCCAATGAGCAGTTCTTC. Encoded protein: CASRLTGANEQFF.